Shown below are 14 T cell receptor delta chains from a single sample sequenced in a study of DNA immune sequencing with unique molecular identifiers. All 8 TRDV and 4 TRDJ genes were targeted in 32-plex amplification of genomic DNA. Adapter PCR followed approximately 3 barcoding PCR cycles that attached a 12-nucleotide UMI. TCRdb re-called the multiplex PCR reads via CATT. The repertoire holds 2,000 to 3,000 delta-chain clones, with 8.4% as singletons. The sequencing sample was made of gamma-delta T cells enriched from blood buffy coat, or unenriched PBMCs (not recorded which). All receptors derive from a human donor in good health.

This clone was observed many times. The chain has TRDV2 and TRDJ1, with 9 bases lining up with TRDD3. With 3 bases clipped from V and 0 bases from J, the junction kept 13 bases outside the gene matches. The CDR3 is 18 residues long. CDR1 is GEAIGNYY, CDR2 EKD, per germline. The CDR3 DNA reads as TGTGCCTGTGACCCCGTTACTGGGGGACGGAAGTACACCGATAAACTCATCTTT. Translating it yields CACDPVTGGRKYTDKLIF.

This clone occurred a few times. The V gene remains uncalled, whereas the J gene is TRDJ1; TRDD3, the table's D call, lacks a check against the DNA. The CDR3 contains 21 residues. This CDR3 is CACDPLLTGGYAGEYTDKLIF. CDR3 in DNA: TGTGCCTGTGACCCATTATTAACTGGGGGATACGCCGGGGAGTACACCGATAAACTCATCTTT.

The table lists this clone with a few counts. This likely stems from a read error, as it lies one base from a far larger clone. Other DNA sequences in this specimen translate into the identical CDR3. The chain recombines TRDV2 with TRDJ3, with no clear D. This CDR3 spans 20 amino acids. CDR1 GEAIGNYY and CDR2 EKD come from the germline V gene. Between the trimmed V and J ends, which lost 0 bases and 4 bases, there was a span of 21 bases. The CDR3 here is CACDTVLTLGSSWDTRQMFF. The CDR3 nucleotides read TGTGCCTGTGACACCGTACTGACCTTAGGGAGCTCTTGGGACACCCGACAGATGTTTTTC.

Comments on this clone: Translating this DNA gives a protein that differs at residue 7 from the TCRdb one, which belongs to a much larger clone; a read error is likely, and the protein shown is this translation. The sample carries other DNA sequences with the same CDR3. The chain employs TRDV2 and TRDJ1; D perhaps matches TRDD3 (6 bases). Trimming stripped 5 bases from V and 4 bases from J, with 19 bases between. The CDR3 loop spans 15 amino acids. Germline CDR1 reads GEAIGNYY; CDR2 reads EKD. The CDR3 DNA is TGTGCCTGTGCCCAACTGCGGGATAGGGACGATAAACTCATCTTT. This sequence encodes CACAQLRDRDDKLIF.

This clone is medium-sized by share. This chain links TRDV2 with TRDJ1; TRDD3 agrees at 9 bases. Germline lookup yields CDR1 GEAIGNYY and CDR2 EKD. The V gene end was trimmed by 3 bases and the J gene end by 0 bases; junction bases not matched to a gene: 10. This CDR3 is built from 17 residues. This CDR3 is CACDPLLGEPYTDKLIF. The CDR3 coding sequence is TGTGCCTGTGACCCTCTACTGGGGGAGCCCTACACCGATAAACTCATCTTT.

This clone was observed a handful of times. A read error may explain this, as a much larger clone is one base away. The rearrangement joins TRDV3 to TRDJ1; a weak D match, TRDD3 (5 bases). V shed 4 bases and J shed 0 bases, with 24 bases lying between them. The CDR3 covers 17 residues. CDR1 is TVYSNPD and CDR2 is GDNSRS in the germline V gene (reference sequence). The CDR3 DNA is TGTGCCTACTACACACCCGGGGGTACAGGCGACACCGATAAACTCATCTTT. It translates to CAYYTPGGTGDTDKLIF.

This clone was detected ten times or more. V is TRAV29/DV5 and J is TRDJ1, with 10 bases identical to TRDD3. TCRdb is silent on the J gene; assignment here came from matching the DNA to germline. CDR3 size: 18 residues. The V gene's germline CDR1 is NSMFDY and CDR2 ISSIKDK. Losses at the gene ends were 1 base for V and 5 bases for J; bases not matched to a gene: 17. The CDR3 region is CAASRFLRGIRSRDKLIF. The CDR3 coding sequence is TGTGCAGCAAGCAGATTCCTTCGGGGGATACGGTCGAGGGATAAACTCATCTTT.

This clone was seen many times. V is TRDV2 and J is TRDJ3; 8 nucleotides match TRDD3. This CDR3 spans 17 amino acids. Germline CDR1 is GEAIGNYY and CDR2 is EKD. V shed 3 bases, J shed 2 bases, and the junction held 5 bases outside the gene matches. The CDR3 DNA follows: TGTGCCTGTGACTCTCTGGGGGACACCTGGGACACCCGACAGATGTTTTTC. Protein sequence: CACDSLGDTWDTRQMFF.

This clone is classed as large. Other DNA sequences in this specimen translate into the identical CDR3. This sequence joins TRDV2 and TRDJ1; D remains ambiguous. Germline-derived CDR1 and CDR2 are GEAIGNYY and EKD. CDR3 length: 17 amino acids. V was clipped by 3 bases and J by 0 bases, with 19 bases between them. CDR3 coding DNA: TGTGCCTGTGACCCTGTGGCATCAGGCCCGTACACCGATAAACTCATCTTT. Protein sequence: CACDPVASGPYTDKLIF.

In its sample, this clone was seen many times. The chain uses TRDV2 and TRDJ3, with TRDD3 matching 12 bases. This CDR3 has 22 amino acids. With V trimmed by 3 bases and J by 0 bases, 14 bases remained unmatched. CDR1 is GEAIGNYY, CDR2 EKD, per germline. As DNA, the CDR3 is TGTGCCTGTGACCACACCGGTACTGGGGGATACCGGAGCTCCTGGGACACCCGACAGATGTTTTTC. Its translation is CACDHTGTGGYRSSWDTRQMFF.

A few counts support this clone. The chain combines TRDV2 with TRDJ3, with 7 nucleotides matching TRDD3. CDR1 and CDR2 from the germline V gene are GEAIGNYY and EKD. V was pared by 2 bases and J by 0 bases, with 12 bases of the junction left unmatched. CDR3 size: 20 residues. CDR3 coding DNA: TGTGCCTGTGACAGGACTGGGGACCCGAGGGGCTCCTGGGACACCCGACAGATGTTTTTC. Protein sequence: CACDRTGDPRGSWDTRQMFF.

This clone has at least ten counts. The chain recombines TRDV3 with TRDJ1, with TRDD3 matching 11 bases. The V gene end was trimmed by 3 bases and the J gene end by 0 bases; junction bases not matched to a gene: 30. The germline CDR1 and CDR2 sequences are TVYSNPD and GDNSRS (reference sequence). The CDR3 loop spans 23 amino acids. CDR3 sequence (DNA): TGTGCCTTCCGAGGGTACGGTAGGGGTACTGGGGGATATGACGCCCGGTACACCGATAAACTCATCTTT. This codes for CAFRGYGRGTGGYDARYTDKLIF.

This clone has a count of ten or more. J is TRDJ1 and V is TRDV2, with 10 bases fitting TRDD3. V shed 4 bases and J 1 base; nucleotides not matched to a gene: 11. This CDR3 comprises 17 residues. Germline loops: CDR1 GEAIGNYY, CDR2 EKD. CDR3 in amino acids: CACEPLGGGYPTDKLIF. The CDR3 nucleotides are TGTGCCTGTGAACCCCTTGGTGGGGGATACCCCACCGATAAACTCATCTTT.

Only a few counts were recorded for this clone. A far larger clone is only one base removed, so a read error is likely. The sample holds other DNA sequences that translate to the same CDR3. V and J are TRDV2 and TRDJ3, with 13 bases fitting TRDD3. The CDR3 runs 20 residues. CDR1 GEAIGNYY and CDR2 EKD come from the germline V gene. Here the CDR3 reads CACDTVLGDTNSWDTRQMFF. The CDR3 nucleotides are TGTGCCTGTGACACCGTACTGGGGGATACGAACTCCTGGGATACCCGACAGATGTTTTTC.